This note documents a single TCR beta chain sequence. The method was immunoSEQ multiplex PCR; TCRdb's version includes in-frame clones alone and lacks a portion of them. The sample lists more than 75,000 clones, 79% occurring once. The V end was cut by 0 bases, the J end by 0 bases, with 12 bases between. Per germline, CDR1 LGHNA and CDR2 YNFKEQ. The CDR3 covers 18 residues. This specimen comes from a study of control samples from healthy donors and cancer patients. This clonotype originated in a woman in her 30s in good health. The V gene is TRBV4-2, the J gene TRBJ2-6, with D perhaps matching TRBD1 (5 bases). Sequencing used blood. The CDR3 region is CASSQERTPGSGANVLTF. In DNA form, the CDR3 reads TGTGCCAGCAGCCAAGAGAGGACACCTGGCTCTGGGGCCAACGTCCTGACTTTC.